This T cell receptor beta chain was identified in a study of CD8 T cells in ankylosing spondylitis (dated 2017 in TCRdb). Describing the broader study: The study set out to find disease-linked TCR variants by profiling T cell receptor beta repertoires in ankylosing spondylitis patients and healthy donors. Peripheral blood was sampled, and synovial fluid was additionally collected from ankylosing spondylitis patients. The full study cohort was made up of roughly 25 ankylosing spondylitis patients and roughly 100 healthy donors. What the work shows at the level of the full study, not this receptor alone: In peripheral blood, the disease-linked clones were found at relatively low frequencies and had a CD8+ phenotype. Blood from ankylosing spondylitis patients appeared to be characterized by a TCR beta motif made up of 8 or 9 highly homologous amino acid variants. The disease-linked clones were reported to be significantly enriched in matched synovial fluid samples from ankylosing spondylitis patients. Some motif variants were previously reported in synovial fluid and blood of reactive arthritis patients, suggesting common disease-initiation mechanisms.

This clonotype has only a few counts. No cognate antigen has been identified for it. Base-call qualities are not available, and no considerably larger clone is one nucleotide away. For sequencing, an Illumina HiSeq 2500 was employed. TCR beta libraries were prepared by quantitative 5'-RACE with molecular barcodes. The authors' pipeline ran thus. A new computational method, built on a probabilistic model of VDJ rearrangement, was used to identify disease-linked TCR variants. TCRdb reanalyzed the raw reads on its own, using fastp at Q25 for trimming and MiXCR for clone calling, and kept in-frame beta chains. Every distinct CDR3 protein forms one entry, paired with its most common genes and DNA. These V and J calls derive from TCRdb rather than the authors' analysis. The sample includes some 200,000 distinct CDR3 sequences, with 5.5% to 7.5% observed a single time. Approximately 15% of the sample is in the top ten clones.

Via the germline V gene, CDR1 is LGHNA and CDR2 YSLEER. The CDR3 contains 13 residues, cysteine and phenylalanine counted. Only the CDR3 part of the read is kept: 39 bases, read in frame from the first base. V loses 2 bases of germline sequence and J loses 5 bases, and the interval between the two ends is 9 bases. The receptor comes from a male donor with ankylosing spondylitis. Input material: blood, either unsorted or a sorted T cell fraction (not recorded which). The sequence links TRBV4-3 to TRBJ2-5; the D segment cannot be called with confidence. At the DNA level, the sequence is TGCGCCAGCAGCCAATACCCTGGGGAGACCCAGTACTTC. The encoded protein is CASSQYPGETQYF.